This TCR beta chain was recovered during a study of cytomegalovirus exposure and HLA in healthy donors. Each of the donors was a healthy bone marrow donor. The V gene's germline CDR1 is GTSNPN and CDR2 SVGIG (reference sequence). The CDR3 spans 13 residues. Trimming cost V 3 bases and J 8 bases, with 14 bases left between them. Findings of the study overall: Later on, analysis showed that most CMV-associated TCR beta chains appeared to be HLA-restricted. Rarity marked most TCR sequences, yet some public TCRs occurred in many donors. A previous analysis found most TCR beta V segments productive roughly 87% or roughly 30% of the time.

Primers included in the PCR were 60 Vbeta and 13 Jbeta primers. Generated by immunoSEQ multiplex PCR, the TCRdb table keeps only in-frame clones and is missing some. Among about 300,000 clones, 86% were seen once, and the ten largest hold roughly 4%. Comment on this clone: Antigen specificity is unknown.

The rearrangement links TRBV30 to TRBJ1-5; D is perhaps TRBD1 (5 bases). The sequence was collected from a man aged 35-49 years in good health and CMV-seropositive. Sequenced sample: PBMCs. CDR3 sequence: CAWRGGSWEPQHF. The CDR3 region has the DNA TGTGCCTGGAGGGGGGGAAGTTGGGAGCCCCAGCATTTT.